The clone carrying this TCR beta chain is judged medium-sized (0.01 to 0.1%). Its antigen is unknown. TRB was amplified from around 250-500 ng of blood genomic DNA. BIOMED2 TRB-A/B primer pools were used in multiplex TRB PCR. MiXCR, run by TCRdb on the multiplex PCR reads, gives a single entry per CDR3 protein. This sample carries around 10,000 distinct CDR3 sequences, roughly a third of them seen once, and the ten largest clones take roughly 19%. The CDR3 totals 13 residues. Per the germline V gene, CDR1 is MNHEY and CDR2 is SMNVEV (reference sequence). The ends were cut back, 6 bases at V and 2 bases at J, with 11 bases in the middle. These data belong to a study of T and B cells in COVID-19 patients. In the study overall: COVID-19 patients gave peripheral blood either during active infection or after recovery. Recovered patients mostly had mild to moderate COVID-19 managed as outpatients. Study-wide results and limits: CD4+, regulatory T cell, CD8+ and sorted SARS-CoV-2-responsive or tetramer+ T cells were not yet sequenced. Patients with COVID-19 reportedly showed strongly skewed T cell receptor beta variable and joining gene usage.

The chain employs TRBV27 and TRBJ2-7, with D possibly being TRBD2 (5 bases). The sample comprised blood. The source of this sequence is a human donor with active COVID-19. CDR3 nucleotide sequence: TGTGCCAGCAGCCTGCATAGCGCCTACGAGCAGTACTTC. This translates into CASSLHSAYEQYF.